This is a list of T cell receptor beta chains from one sample in a study of identical twins. TCRdb re-derived calls from the 5' RACE reads in MiXCR, one entry per CDR3 protein. The sample shows around 690,000 distinct CDR3 sequences, approximately 21% of them seen only once. These same data were also listed under a study on T cells expressing NK-cell markers.

The sequencing sample was made of PBMCs. The receptors originated from a woman between 18 and 29 years old in good health. Each CDR3 is given with its conserved first and last residue. The order of the fields is J gene, V gene, D gene, clone size, CDR3 protein, CDR3 DNA. A D gene is named only where the DNA matches it firmly. Clone size appears in some rows only: once, few, many, or a class for an expanded clone.

TRBJ2-7 TRBV11-3 . . CASSFGGGEVYEQYF TGTGCCAGCAGCTTTGGGGGCGGGGAGGTGTACGAGCAGTACTTC
TRBJ1-5 TRBV20-1 . . CSARDRRDQPQHF TGCAGTGCTAGAGATAGGAGGGATCAGCCCCAGCATTTT
TRBJ2-5 TRBV11-2 . few CASGAGTQYF TGTGCCAGCGGGGCCGGGACCCAGTACTTC
TRBJ2-5 TRBV9 . . CASSVAAGWQTQYF TGTGCCAGCAGCGTAGCTGCGGGGTGGCAGACCCAGTACTTC
TRBJ2-3 TRBV9 . . CASSVVGRFTDTQYF TGTGCCAGCAGCGTAGTGGGGAGGTTCACAGATACGCAGTATTTT
TRBJ2-7 TRBV20-1 TRBD2 . CSAHLAGTYEQYF TGCAGTGCTCATTTAGCGGGGACCTACGAGCAGTACTTC
TRBJ2-1 TRBV6-2/TRBV6-3 TRBD2 . CASSGGTSGSMGNEQFF TGTGCCAGCAGTGGAGGGACTAGCGGGAGTATGGGCAATGAGCAGTTCTTC
TRBJ2-2 TRBV5-1 TRBD2 few CASSPPLAGNTGELFF TGCGCCAGCAGCCCCCCACTAGCGGGGAACACCGGGGAGCTGTTTTTT
TRBJ2-7 TRBV3-1 . . CASSQERGAAGEQYF TGTGCCAGCAGCCAAGAGAGAGGGGCAGCTGGCGAGCAGTACTTC
TRBJ2-1 TRBV5-1 . . CASSLGGNNVQFF TGCGCCAGCAGCTTGGGAGGCAATAACGTGCAGTTCTTC
TRBJ1-2 TRBV6-1 . . CASPKPGGAGYGYTF TGTGCCAGCCCGAAGCCCGGGGGGGCCGGCTATGGCTACACCTTC
TRBJ2-2 TRBV9 TRBD2 few CASSFSRAGGTGELFF TGTGCCAGCAGCTTCTCCAGGGCGGGGGGAACCGGGGAGCTGTTTTTT
TRBJ2-1 TRBV20-1 . few CSAQGSSNEQFF TGCAGTGCTCAGGGGAGCTCGAATGAGCAGTTCTTC
TRBJ2-7 TRBV7-2 . few CASSLLAASYEQYF TGTGCCAGCAGCTTATTAGCGGCCTCCTACGAGCAGTACTTC
TRBJ2-2 TRBV6-1 TRBD1 . CASSPRGPGEAGELFF TGTGCCAGCAGCCCCAGGGGGCCGGGAGAGGCCGGGGAGCTGTTTTTT
TRBJ2-5 TRBV20-1 TRBD2 . CSARDPWLAGGPGETQYF TGCAGTGCTAGAGATCCCTGGCTAGCGGGAGGGCCAGGGGAGACCCAGTACTTC
TRBJ1-1 TRBV20-1 . . CSARPQNTEAFF TGCAGTGCAAGACCTCAGAACACTGAAGCTTTCTTT
TRBJ1-2 TRBV20-1 TRBD1 many CSATTGGIYGYTF TGCAGTGCTACAACAGGGGGGATTTATGGCTACACCTTC